This T cell receptor (beta chain) was retrieved from a study of cytomegalovirus exposure and HLA in healthy donors. Study findings and constraints: Cytomegalovirus-associated status was assigned to approximately 160 TCR beta chains. One later analysis, an examination of the 120 validation repertoires, found that first-cohort TCR clusters tended to co-occur in them.

With regard to this clone: Its antigen is not identified.

Some clones are missing from TCRdb's copy, which holds only in-frame ones; the method was immunoSEQ multiplex PCR. Here the sample spans about 180,000 clones, 80% to 90% being singletons. The CDR3 loop spans 12 amino acids. CDR1 SGHKS and CDR2 YYEKEE come from the germline V gene (reference sequence). The ends lost 4 bases at V and 5 bases at J; junction bases unmatched: 2. This sequence joins TRBV5-5 and TRBJ2-7, with 8 bases lining up with TRBD1. The sequence was collected from a woman in her twenties or thirties in good health and CMV-seronegative. Material: PBMCs. DNA of the CDR3: TGTGCCAGCAGCCAGACAGGGGACGAGCAGTACTTC. Translating it yields CASSQTGDEQYF.